The T cell receptor beta chain under discussion was sequenced for a study of blood T cell repertoires in COVID-19. Study-wide background: Nucleic acid was either cDNA or gDNA, and it came from T cells, B-cell-depleted T cells, or PBMCs.

Original data processing: Estimation of nucleated cell counts relied on the amplification of reference gene primers. Only in-frame clones appear in the TCRdb table, and some are missing; sequencing was by immunoSEQ multiplex PCR. V and J calls and clone size are as listed in that table; D and trimming were resolved from the DNA. The sample contains fewer than 350,000 clones, around 90% of which appear only once. Germline assignment: CDR1 SGDLS and CDR2 YYNGEE. The CDR3 runs 12 residues. With regard to this clone: At one of its ends the junction is not consistent with the germline gene, which may arise from a read error.

The clonotype was recovered from a man aged 18 to 35 with active or convalescent COVID-19. The V gene is TRBV9, the J gene TRBJ2-3; TRBD1 aligns across 7 bases. Sequencing was done on a sample of peripheral blood. The CDR3 is CASSRTGEGLHF. The CDR3 DNA reads as TGTGCCAGCAGTCGTACAGGGGAAGGTCTACATTTT.